This entry describes one T cell receptor beta chain. The antigen remains unidentified. The sample originates from a study of cytomegalovirus exposure and HLA in healthy donors. Trimming cost V 4 bases and J 0 bases; bases outside gene matches: 8. Germline CDR1 SGHVS, CDR2 FNYEAQ. The CDR3 sequence is 17 residues long. The study's findings and limits: A prior analysis recorded that most TCR beta V segments were productive about 87% or about 30% of the time.

Amplification used 60 Vbeta primers and 13 Jbeta primers. TCRdb's table, derived via immunoSEQ multiplex PCR, lists solely in-frame clones and lacks some. Of 150,000 to 200,000 clones detected, about 85% appear once; the ten largest clones hold roughly 2.2%. J is TRBJ2-7 and V is TRBV7-6; 11 nucleotides match TRBD2. Sequences were obtained from PBMCs. The TCR comes from a young man in good health and CMV-seropositive. The CDR3 reads CASSYSAGTSGSYEQYF. In DNA, the CDR3 is TGTGCCAGCAGCTACTCCGCCGGGACTAGCGGCTCCTACGAGCAGTACTTC.